These 12 T cell receptor beta chains share one sample of origin, sequenced in a study of human T cells and chemical hapten exposure. TCRdb re-called the RACE reads through MiXCR, storing one row per CDR3 protein. This table has some 250,000 distinct CDR3 sequences, about 7.7% appearing once. The sample's time point: pre-sensitization, week 0. Noted treatment: therapeutic diphenylcyclopropenone sensitization with weekly scalp DPC. The sample consisted of whole blood, taken in connection with sensitization to the hapten diphenylcyclopropenone (DPC). Every receptor here comes from a man aged 18-30 years with alopecia areata. Some clones in this sample may be carry-over from other donors' samples.

At least ten counts were recorded for this clonotype. The chain links TRBV5-1 to TRBJ2-5, with unresolved D. Deletions cut 4 bases from V and 5 bases from J, with 18 bases between. The CDR3 is 15 residues long. Germline values: CDR1 SGHRS, CDR2 YFSETQ. The CDR3 is CASSPRLGLDETQYF. CDR3 DNA: TGCGCCAGCAGCCCGCGCCTGGGATTAGACGAGACCCAGTACTTC.

V is TRBV20-1 and J is TRBJ1-1, with no clear D. The CDR3 has 12 residues. The V end was cut by 3 bases, the J end by 0 bases, with 5 bases between. Germline CDR1 DFQATT, CDR2 SNEGSKA (reference sequence). This CDR3 reads CSASFVNTEAFF. The CDR3 DNA is TGCAGTGCTAGTTTTGTGAACACTGAAGCTTTCTTT.

This clonotype is labeled medium-sized. V gene TRBV5-1 combines with J gene TRBJ1-5; D is unclear. Per germline, CDR1 SGHRS and CDR2 YFSETQ. This CDR3 has 14 residues. Trimming left V 2 bases short and J 3 bases short, with 9 bases between. CDR3 residues: CASSFGPNNQPQHF. CDR3 in DNA: TGCGCCAGCAGCTTCGGACCGAACAATCAGCCCCAGCATTTT.

This chain joins TRBV6-2 or TRBV6-3 and TRBJ1-6; no clear D. Deletions cut 6 bases from V and 9 bases from J, with 21 bases between. The germline V gene has CDR1 MNHEY and CDR2 SVGEGT. This CDR3 spans 16 amino acids. This CDR3 reads CASRRRGQDFFSPLHF. The CDR3 region has the DNA TGTGCCAGCAGAAGGCGTGGGCAGGATTTTTTTTCACCCCTCCACTTT.

The sample holds a few counts of this clonotype. This chain joins TRBV18 and TRBJ2-4, with D maybe TRBD1 (5 bases). Germline lookup yields CDR1 KGHSH and CDR2 LQKENI. Trimming removed 0 bases at V and 8 bases at J, with 17 bases between. The CDR3 consists of 16 residues. CDR3 in DNA: TGTGCCAGCTCACCACCGCCCCTCCGACAGATGGACATTCAGTACTTC. This gives the protein CASSPPPLRQMDIQYF.

In its sample, this clonotype was seen a few times. The chain links TRBV18 to TRBJ1-4; the D gene is possibly TRBD1 (5 bases). The CDR3 sequence is 14 residues long. Trimming shortened V by 6 bases and J by 3 bases, and 11 bases separated the two germline ends. Per germline, CDR1 KGHSH and CDR2 LQKENI. The CDR3 DNA follows: TGTGCCAGCTCGATGATGGGGGCTAATGAAAAACTGTTTTTT. Its translation: CASSMMGANEKLFF.

This clonotype was counted many times. This rearrangement joins TRBV6-6 to TRBJ1-5; 9 bases map to TRBD1. V shed 2 bases and J 6 bases; nucleotides not matched to a gene: 11. Germline lookup yields CDR1 MNHNY and CDR2 SVGAGI (reference sequence). The CDR3 extends over 17 amino acids. This chain's CDR3 is CASSYPPGQGIGQPQHF. CDR3 nucleotide sequence: TGTGCCAGCAGTTACCCCCCGGGACAGGGTATAGGTCAGCCCCAGCATTTT.

At least ten counts were recorded for this clonotype. This CDR3 is CASSFVGEPSGANVLTF. As DNA, the CDR3 is TGTGCCAGCAGCTTTGTCGGGGAACCCTCTGGGGCCAACGTCCTGACTTTC. This rearrangement joins TRBV5-6 to TRBJ2-6, with D possibly matching TRBD2 (5 bases). The V end lost 2 bases, the J end lost 0 bases, and 12 bases lay between the germline ends. Germline CDR1 reads SGHDT; CDR2 reads YYEEEE. The CDR3 loop spans 17 amino acids. Using reference TRBV5-6 and TRBJ2-6 for the parts outside the CDR3, the full variable domain is DAGVTQSPTHLIKTRGQQVTLRCSPKSGHDTVSWYQQALGQGPQFIFQYYEEEERQRGNFPDRFSGHQFPNYSSELNVNALLLGDSALYLCASSFVGEPSGANVLTFGAGSRLTVL.

This clonotype was observed many times. The V gene is TRBV28, the J gene TRBJ2-6; weak D call: TRBD2 (5 bases). Germline V gene lookup returns CDR1 MDHEN and CDR2 SYDVKM. V gave up 2 bases and J gave up 2 bases, with 10 bases separating them. The CDR3 has 16 amino acids. The CDR3 DNA reads as TGTGCCAGCAGTTTAGTGGTGCGGGCTGGGGCCAACGTCCTGACTTTC. It encodes CASSLVVRAGANVLTF.

The table lists this clonotype with many counts. This sequence joins TRBV10-3 and TRBJ2-5; tentatively, D is TRBD2 (5 bases). The ends were cut back, 4 bases at V and 5 bases at J, with 11 bases in the middle. The CDR3 has 13 amino acids. Per the germline V gene, CDR1 is ENHRY and CDR2 is SYGVKD. CDR3 protein: CAISVASTETQYF. The CDR3 bases are TGTGCCATCAGTGTAGCTAGCACGGAGACCCAGTACTTC.

This clonotype has a count of ten or more. The chain is built from TRBV6-5 and TRBJ2-5, with D unresolved. The germline gives CDR1 MNHEY, CDR2 SVGAGI. The CDR3 loop spans 14 amino acids. V was pared by 3 bases and J by 1 base, with 9 bases between. The chain's CDR3 is CASSYSRTQETQYF. CDR3 coding DNA: TGTGCCAGCAGTTATAGCAGGACCCAAGAGACCCAGTACTTC.

This clonotype was found once. The genes are TRBV28 and TRBJ1-4; no reliable D call. This CDR3 contains 13 residues. Germline values: CDR1 MDHEN, CDR2 SYDVKM. The V and J ends lost 4 bases and 5 bases respectively, with 8 bases between them. In DNA form, the CDR3 reads TGTGCCAGCAGTTCCCGTCCCAATGAAAAACTGTTTTTT. As protein: CASSSRPNEKLFF.